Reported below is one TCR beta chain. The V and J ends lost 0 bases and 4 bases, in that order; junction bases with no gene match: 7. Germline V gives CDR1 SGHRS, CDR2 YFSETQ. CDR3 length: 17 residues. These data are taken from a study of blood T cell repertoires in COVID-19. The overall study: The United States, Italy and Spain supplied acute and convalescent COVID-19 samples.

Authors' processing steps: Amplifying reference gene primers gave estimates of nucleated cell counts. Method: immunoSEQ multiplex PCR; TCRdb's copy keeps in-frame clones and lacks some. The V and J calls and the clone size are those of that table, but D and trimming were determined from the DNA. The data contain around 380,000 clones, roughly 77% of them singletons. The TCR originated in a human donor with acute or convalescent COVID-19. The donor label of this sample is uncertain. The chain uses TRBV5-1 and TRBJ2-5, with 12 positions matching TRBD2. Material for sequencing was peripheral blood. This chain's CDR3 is CASSLARSSGGAETQYF. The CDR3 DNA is TGCGCCAGCAGCTTGGCCAGGTCTAGCGGGGGGGCAGAGACCCAGTACTTC.